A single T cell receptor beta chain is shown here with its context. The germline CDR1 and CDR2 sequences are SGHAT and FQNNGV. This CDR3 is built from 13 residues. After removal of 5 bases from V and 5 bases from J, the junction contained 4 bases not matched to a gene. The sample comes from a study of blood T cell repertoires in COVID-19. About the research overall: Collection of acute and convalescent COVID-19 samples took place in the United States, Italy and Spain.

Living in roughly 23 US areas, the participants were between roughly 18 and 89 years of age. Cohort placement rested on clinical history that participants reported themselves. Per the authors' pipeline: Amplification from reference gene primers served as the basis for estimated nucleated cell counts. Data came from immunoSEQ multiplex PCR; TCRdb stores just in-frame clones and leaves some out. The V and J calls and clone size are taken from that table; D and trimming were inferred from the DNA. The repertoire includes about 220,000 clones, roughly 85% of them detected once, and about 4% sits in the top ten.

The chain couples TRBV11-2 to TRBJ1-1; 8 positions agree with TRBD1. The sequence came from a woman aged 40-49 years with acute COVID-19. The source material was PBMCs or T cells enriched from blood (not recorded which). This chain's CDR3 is CASSLTGVTEAFF. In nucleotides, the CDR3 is TGTGCCAGCAGCCTGACAGGGGTAACTGAAGCTTTCTTT. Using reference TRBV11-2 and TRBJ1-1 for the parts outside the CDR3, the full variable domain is EAGVAQSPRYKIIEKRQSVAFWCNPISGHATLYWYQQILGQGPKLLIQFQNNGVVDDSQLPKDRFSAERLKGVDSTLKIQPAKLEDSAVYLCASSLTGVTEAFFGQGTRLTVV.